The 25 T cell receptor beta chains given below trace back to one sample, sequenced in a study of cytomegalovirus exposure and HLA in healthy donors. Data came from immunoSEQ multiplex PCR; TCRdb stores just in-frame clones and leaves some out. The sample consists of some 150,000 clones, approximately 90% of them appearing once. Material for sequencing was PBMCs. Every receptor here comes from a man younger than 35 in good health and CMV-seropositive.

The CDR3 DNA reads as TGTGCCAGCACCCGGGGACTAGTAATATTGAATGAGCAGTTCTTC. Translated: CASTRGLVILNEQFF. The J gene is TRBJ2-1, the V gene TRBV2, with TRBD2 identical over 8 bases. Germline assignment: CDR1 SNHLY and CDR2 FYNNEI. V lost 7 bases, J lost 7 bases, and 12 bases stayed unmatched. The CDR3 sequence is 15 residues long.

The rearrangement links TRBV6-5 to TRBJ1-2, with unresolved D. V lost 5 bases to trimming and J lost 6 bases, with 13 bases between them. CDR3 length equals 13 residues. Germline V gene lookup returns CDR1 MNHEY and CDR2 SVGAGI. The CDR3, as DNA: TGTGCCAGCAGTCCCCTCCGAACACATGGCTACACCTTC. It yields the protein CASSPLRTHGYTF.

V is TRBV10-2 and J is TRBJ2-7, with 7 positions matching TRBD1. This CDR3 is 14 amino acids long. J gave up 5 bases and V 7 bases, and 11 bases lay outside the gene matches. Per germline, CDR1 WSHSY and CDR2 SAAADI. The CDR3: CASTLPGQSDEQYF. Written as DNA, the CDR3 is TGCGCCAGCACATTGCCGGGACAGAGCGACGAGCAGTACTTC.

The chain couples TRBV27 to TRBJ2-5; no clear D gene. This CDR3 is built from 14 residues. V gave up 6 bases and J gave up 5 bases, with 16 bases separating them. Per germline, CDR1 MNHEY and CDR2 SMNVEV (reference sequence). The chain's CDR3 is CASRSSFGWETQYF. Written as DNA, the CDR3 is TGTGCCAGCAGGTCTTCCTTCGGGTGGGAGACCCAGTACTTC.

V and J are TRBV7-9 and TRBJ2-5; a possible D gene is TRBD1 (6 bases). The V end was cut by 6 bases, the J end by 0 bases, with 8 bases between. CDR1 is SEHNR and CDR2 is FQNEAQ in the germline V gene (reference sequence). CDR3 length: 13 amino acids. Here the CDR3 reads CASSGQYQETQYF. CDR3 DNA sequence: TGTGCCAGCAGTGGACAGTACCAAGAGACCCAGTACTTC.

The chain is built from TRBV7-9 and TRBJ2-7, with 8 bases fitting TRBD1. J gave up 4 bases and V 8 bases, and 4 bases lay outside the gene matches. This CDR3 is 12 amino acids long. CDR1 SEHNR and CDR2 FQNEAQ come from the germline V gene (reference sequence). CDR3: CASHRQGYEQYF. In nucleotides, the CDR3 is TGTGCCAGCCACCGACAGGGGTACGAGCAGTACTTC.

The count of this clone is one. This chain uses TRBV19 with TRBJ1-2; 8 positions agree with TRBD1. Germline-derived CDR1 and CDR2 are LNHDA and SQIVND (reference sequence). V was pared by 7 bases and J by 6 bases, with 10 bases of the junction left unmatched. The CDR3 runs to 14 residues. The chain's CDR3 is CASKRQGASHGYTF. The CDR3 nucleotides are TGTGCCAGTAAAAGGCAGGGGGCTTCCCATGGCTACACCTTC. Drawing the rest from reference TRBV19 and TRBJ1-2, the complete variable domain is DGGITQSPKYLFRKEGQNVTLSCEQNLNHDAMYWYRQDPGQGLRLIYYSQIVNDFQKGDIAEGYSVSREKKESFPLTVTSAQKNPTAFYLCASKRQGASHGYTFGSGTRLTVV.

The chain couples TRBV7-2 to TRBJ2-7; TRBD2 is a possible D gene (6 bases). The CDR3 extends over 17 amino acids. The germline V and J ends were trimmed by 5 bases and 0 bases, with 20 bases remaining between them. In germline, CDR1 is SGHTA, CDR2 FQGNSA. CDR3: CASSQTGLLLTSYEQYF. CDR3 nucleotides: TGTGCCAGCAGCCAAACGGGACTTTTACTTACCTCCTACGAGCAGTACTTC.

This clone was recorded only once. V and J are TRBV7-2 and TRBJ1-5; 7 positions match TRBD1. Germline CDR1 is SGHTA and CDR2 is FQGNSA. Trimming removed 5 bases from V and 7 bases from J; junction bases left unmatched: 8. The CDR3 extends over 14 amino acids. The CDR3 DNA reads TGTGCCAGCAGCCCGACAGGGTCGCAGCAGCCCCAGCATTTT. Translating it yields CASSPTGSQQPQHF.

The CDR3 is CASSPVVGAGNPMLGTGELFF. The CDR3 nucleotides are TGTGCCAGCAGCCCCGTCGTCGGCGCGGGGAACCCCATGCTGGGCACCGGGGAGCTGTTTTTT. The gene calls are TRBV14 and TRBJ2-2, with a weak D call TRBD2 (6 bases). The V gene lost 4 bases and the J gene lost 4 bases, with 31 bases spanning the gap. The CDR3 totals 21 residues. Germline values: CDR1 SGHDN, CDR2 FVKESK. Using reference TRBV14 and TRBJ2-2 for the parts outside the CDR3, the full variable domain is EAGVTQFPSHSVIEKGQTVTLRCDPISGHDNLYWYRRVMGKEIKFLLHFVKESKQDESGMPNNRFLAERTGGTYSTLKVQPAELEDSGVYFCASSPVVGAGNPMLGTGELFFGEGSRLTVL.

This sequence joins TRBV9 and TRBJ2-3, with TRBD2 matching over 9 bases. This CDR3 comprises 16 residues. V lost 3 bases and J lost 2; bases outside the gene matches: 7. Germline assignment: CDR1 SGDLS and CDR2 YYNGEE. CDR3 in amino acids: CASSADSGSFTDTQYF. In nucleotides, the CDR3 is TGTGCCAGCAGCGCCGATAGCGGGAGCTTCACAGATACGCAGTATTTT.

The genes are TRBV19 and TRBJ2-1; D not resolved. The CDR3 spans 14 residues. Trimming took off 6 bases at V and 0 bases at J, with 9 bases between the two ends. Germline CDR1 and CDR2: LNHDA and SQIVND (reference sequence). The CDR3 coding sequence is TGTGCCAGTAGACCACAGAGCTCCTACAATGAGCAGTTCTTC. Amino acid sequence: CASRPQSSYNEQFF.

The chain couples TRBV9 to TRBJ1-1; D unclear. This CDR3 spans 15 amino acids. Germline CDR1 and CDR2: SGDLS and YYNGEE. V was cut by 2 bases and J by 1 base, with 12 bases left in between. The CDR3: CASSVTGAGNTEAFF. In DNA form, the CDR3 reads TGTGCCAGCAGCGTTACGGGAGCCGGGAACACTGAAGCTTTCTTT.

The V and J genes are TRBV9 and TRBJ2-2, with 8 nucleotides matching TRBD1. Trimming removed 4 bases from V and 5 bases from J; junction bases left unmatched: 10. This CDR3 is 16 amino acids long. Looked up from germline, CDR1 is SGDLS and CDR2 is YYNGEE. The CDR3 here is CASSPTGQGVTGELFF. Here the CDR3 DNA reads TGTGCCAGCAGCCCTACCGGACAGGGAGTTACCGGGGAGCTGTTTTTT.

This clone was seen a single time. V usage is TRBV30 and J usage is TRBJ1-4, with D maybe TRBD1 (5 bases). This CDR3 region has 13 residues. CDR1 and CDR2 (germline): GTSNPN, SVGIG (reference sequence). The V end lost 5 bases, the J end lost 4 bases, and 11 bases lay between the germline ends. In DNA form, the CDR3 reads TGTGCCTGGGCGGACATGAGTAATGAAAAACTGTTTTTT. Translation gives CAWADMSNEKLFF.

The rearrangement joins TRBV9 to TRBJ2-5; D is uncertain. CDR3 length: 14 amino acids. Germline assignment: CDR1 SGDLS and CDR2 YYNGEE. V was clipped by 4 bases and J by 2 bases, with 12 bases between them. Here the CDR3 reads CASSQLAEQETQYF. The CDR3, as DNA: TGTGCCAGCAGCCAGCTTGCGGAACAAGAGACCCAGTACTTC. Full variable domain (rest looked up from reference TRBV9 and TRBJ2-5): DSGVTQTPKHLITATGQRVTLRCSPRSGDLSVYWYQQSLDQGLQFLIQYYNGEERAKGNILERFSAQQFPDLHSELNLSSLELGDSALYFCASSQLAEQETQYFGPGTRLLVL.

This clone was observed a single time. This rearrangement joins TRBV18 to TRBJ1-1; perhaps TRBD1 as D (5 bases). Trimming removed 3 bases at V and 10 bases at J, with 12 bases between. There are 12 residues in the CDR3. CDR1 is KGHSH and CDR2 is LQKENI in the germline V gene. This CDR3 reads CASSPATAGAFF. The CDR3 nucleotides are TGTGCCAGCTCACCCGCGACAGCTGGAGCTTTCTTT.

The V and J genes are TRBV19 and TRBJ1-2; possibly TRBD1 for D (5 bases). This CDR3 spans 14 amino acids. Deletions cut 8 bases from V and 4 bases from J, with 17 bases between. The germline gives CDR1 LNHDA, CDR2 SQIVND (reference sequence). Written as DNA, the CDR3 is TGTGCCAGTCAAGCAGGGATACAGAGCTATGGCTACACCTTC. Protein: CASQAGIQSYGYTF. The full variable domain, its missing parts supplied by reference TRBV19 and TRBJ1-2, is DGGITQSPKYLFRKEGQNVTLSCEQNLNHDAMYWYRQDPGQGLRLIYYSQIVNDFQKGDIAEGYSVSREKKESFPLTVTSAQKNPTAFYLCASQAGIQSYGYTFGSGTRLTVV.

This chain connects TRBV7-2 to TRBJ1-2; 8 nucleotides align to TRBD1. V shed 4 bases and J 6 bases; nucleotides not matched to a gene: 10. The CDR3 loop spans 15 amino acids. CDR1 SGHTA and CDR2 FQGNSA come from the germline V gene. CDR3 amino acids: CASSSSQGAVNGYTF. CDR3 sequence (DNA): TGTGCCAGCAGCTCCTCCCAGGGGGCAGTAAATGGCTACACCTTC.

The chain has TRBV18 and TRBJ2-7, with 10 positions matching TRBD2. The CDR3 is 15 residues long. Trimming at V came to 3 bases and at J to 4 bases, leaving 6 bases not matched to a gene. The V gene's germline CDR1 is KGHSH and CDR2 LQKENI. CDR3 sequence: CASSPPGLASYEQYF. CDR3 nucleotide sequence: TGTGCCAGCTCACCGCCGGGACTAGCGAGTTACGAGCAGTACTTC.

The V and J genes are TRBV6-4 and TRBJ1-1, with D possibly matching TRBD1 (6 bases). The CDR3 loop spans 17 amino acids. Trimming cost V 11 bases and J 1 base, with 26 bases left between them. Looked up from germline, CDR1 is MRHNA and CDR2 is SNTAGT. CDR3 residues: CAARPPPPGVGNTEAFF. The DNA of the CDR3 is TGTGCCGCTCGACCCCCACCACCAGGGGTCGGGAACACTGAAGCTTTCTTT.

V usage is TRBV9 and J usage is TRBJ2-1; TRBD2 matches at 13 bases. The CDR3 extends over 19 amino acids. Germline CDR1 is SGDLS and CDR2 is YYNGEE. V trimming: 0 bases; J trimming: 2 bases; junction bases outside the gene matches: 8. The CDR3 DNA sequence: TGTGCCAGCAGCGTAGGGACTAGCGGGGGCCCGAGAACCTACAATGAGCAGTTCTTC. Its protein product is CASSVGTSGGPRTYNEQFF.

V is TRBV28 and J is TRBJ2-7; 9 positions agree with TRBD1. CDR3 length equals 17 residues. V gave up 1 base and J gave up 0 bases; unmatched junction bases: 7. Germline CDR1 and CDR2: MDHEN and SYDVKM. The CDR3 loop reads CASSLFGTGSSSYEQYF. DNA for the CDR3: TGTGCCAGCAGTTTATTCGGGACAGGGTCTAGCTCCTACGAGCAGTACTTC.

The chain links TRBV29-1 to TRBJ2-1, with 10 bases fitting TRBD2. This CDR3 has 18 amino acids. V trimming: 6 bases; J trimming: 4 bases; junction bases outside the gene matches: 18. The V gene's germline CDR1 is SQVTM and CDR2 ANQGSEA. The CDR3 sequence is CSVGGGSLSGRSYNEQFF. The CDR3 nucleotides read TGCAGCGTGGGAGGCGGAAGTCTTAGCGGGAGGAGTTACAATGAGCAGTTCTTC.

The chain carries TRBV7-9 and TRBJ2-3, with 7 bases aligning to TRBD1. This CDR3 is 13 amino acids long. The germline gives CDR1 SEHNR, CDR2 FQNEAQ (reference sequence). The V gene end was trimmed by 5 bases and the J gene end by 4 bases; junction bases not matched to a gene: 3. CDR3 nucleotide sequence: TGTGCCAGCAGCGTAGGGACAGCAGATACGCAGTATTTT. Translated: CASSVGTADTQYF.